These 11 T cell receptor beta chains were sequenced from one sample in a study of blood T cell repertoires in COVID-19. TCRdb's copy holds only in-frame clones and misses some; the assay was immunoSEQ multiplex PCR. Among approximately 75,000 clones, roughly four fifths were seen once, and the ten largest hold about 9.8%. Sequences were obtained from peripheral blood. The receptors stem from a woman older than 75 with acute or convalescent COVID-19.

This chain connects TRBV19 to TRBJ1-5; 7 nucleotides line up with TRBD1. The CDR3 is made up of 15 amino acids. Trimming at V came to 6 bases and at J to 0 bases, leaving 5 bases not matched to a gene. Looked up from germline, CDR1 is LNHDA and CDR2 is SQIVND (reference sequence). The CDR3 DNA reads TGTGCCAGTAGGGGTGGGACAGCTAGCAATCAGCCCCAGCATTTT. It translates to CASRGGTASNQPQHF.

The V and J genes are TRBV5-1 and TRBJ2-1, with a tentative D call TRBD1 (6 bases). V was cut by 4 bases and J by 6 bases, with 14 bases left in between. CDR3 size: 14 residues. CDR1 and CDR2 from the germline V gene are SGHRS and YFSETQ. The CDR3 is CASSLTAGANEQFF. CDR3 nucleotide sequence: TGCGCCAGCAGCCTCACCGCAGGGGCCAATGAGCAGTTCTTC.

The genes are TRBV5-1 and TRBJ2-3, with 12 bases lining up with TRBD2. Germline CDR1 reads SGHRS; CDR2 reads YFSETQ. The CDR3 runs 16 residues. The trim removed 4 bases at V and 0 bases at J, leaving 3 bases unmatched. CDR3 sequence (DNA): TGCGCCAGCAGCGTCGGACTAGCGGGGAGCACAGATACGCAGTATTTT. Its translation is CASSVGLAGSTDTQYF.

J is TRBJ1-1 and V is TRBV6-2 or TRBV6-3, with a tentative D call TRBD1 (5 bases). The CDR3 is 15 residues long. Germline CDR1 and CDR2: MNHEY and SVGEGT. The V end lost 0 bases, the J end lost 6 bases, and 14 bases lay between the germline ends. The CDR3 DNA reads TGTGCCAGCAGTTACTCAATGCAGGGCCAGGCTGAAGCTTTCTTT. Translation gives CASSYSMQGQAEAFF.

Points on this clone: The junction departs from germline at one end; a sequencing error may be responsible. The chain has TRBV3-1 (or the pseudogene TRBV3-2) and TRBJ1-6; no clear D gene. This CDR3 comprises 12 residues. Per the germline V gene, CDR1 is LGHDT and CDR2 is YNNKEL (reference sequence). CDR3 DNA: TGTGCCAGCACCCAACGGAATTCACCCCTCCACTTT. It codes for CASTQRNSPLHF.

Concerning this clone itself: The missing conserved phenylalanine or tryptophan at the end of this CDR3 makes a read error likely. The DNA is omitted, as the CDR3 cannot be located on it reliably, and the CDR3 follows TCRdb's listing. J is TRBJ1-2 and V is TRBV10-3; the DNA was not compared with TRBD1, the D call given in the table. The germline CDR1 and CDR2 sequences are ENHRY and SYGVKD. The CDR3 spans 9 amino acids, including both terminal residues. The CDR3 protein is CAIIRTTQG.

J is TRBJ2-7 and V is TRBV6-5, with D perhaps TRBD2 (6 bases). Germline V lookup: CDR1 MNHEY, CDR2 SVGAGI. The CDR3 has 14 residues. The ends were cut back, 2 bases at V and 6 bases at J, with 14 bases in the middle. CDR3 sequence reads: CASSYTEGIGEQYF. In DNA, the CDR3 is TGTGCCAGCAGTTACACGGAGGGAATCGGCGAGCAGTACTTC.

The table lists this clone with a count of one. The gene calls are TRBV6-5 and TRBJ1-2, with a tentative D call TRBD1 (5 bases). Trimming took 0 bases from V and 0 from J, leaving 11 bases between them. There are 16 residues in the CDR3. CDR1 is MNHEY and CDR2 is SVGAGI in the germline V gene. CDR3 sequence: CASSYSWQGTNYGYTF. DNA of the CDR3: TGTGCCAGCAGTTACTCCTGGCAGGGCACTAACTATGGCTACACCTTC.

The chain recombines TRBV19 with TRBJ1-2; D remains ambiguous. The CDR3 is made up of 13 amino acids. Germline V gene data show CDR1 as LNHDA and CDR2 as SQIVND (reference sequence). The V gene lost 6 bases and the J gene lost 8 bases, with 16 bases spanning the gap. The CDR3: CASRPTGGGGYTF. CDR3 nucleotide sequence: TGTGCCAGTAGACCGACCGGAGGAGGGGGCTACACCTTC.

The genes are TRBV13 and TRBJ1-4, with 8 bases identical to TRBD1. The CDR3 is 12 residues long. V shed 4 bases, J shed 12 bases, and the junction held 4 bases outside the gene matches. In germline, CDR1 is PRHDT, CDR2 FYEKMQ (reference sequence). CDR3 nucleotides: TGTGCCAGCAGCTCCGGACAGGGTGAACTGTTTTTT. This encodes CASSSGQGELFF. The complete variable domain, with remaining parts taken from reference TRBV13 and TRBJ1-4, reads AAGVIQSPRHLIKEKRETATLKCYPIPRHDTVYWYQQGPGQDPQFLISFYEKMQSDKGSIPDRFSAQQFSDYHSELNMSSLELGDSALYFCASSSGQGELFFGSGTQLSVL.

The gene calls are TRBV7-6 and TRBJ2-7; the match to TRBD2 covers 8 bases. CDR3 length equals 15 residues. CDR1 SGHVS and CDR2 FNYEAQ come from the germline V gene. Trimming at V came to 4 bases and at J to 0 bases, leaving 5 bases not matched to a gene. CDR3 nucleotides: TGTGCCAGCAGCTCAGGAACTAGCGGCTCCTACGAGCAGTACTTC. This sequence encodes CASSSGTSGSYEQYF.